The present T cell receptor beta chain was sequenced within a study of response to subunit inactivated influenza vaccine. Study-wide results and limits: Authors proposed each seasonal influenza vaccination draws in few new T cells.

Germline CDR1 reads DFQATT; CDR2 reads SNEGSKA (reference sequence). The length of the CDR3 is 14 residues. V was shortened by 3 bases and J by 1 base, with 12 bases between the two germline ends. TCRdb reanalysed the RT-PCR reads using MiXCR and keeps one entry per CDR3 protein. The data hold around 650,000 distinct CDR3 sequences, with about a sixth observed a single time. This clonotype was picked up a small number of times. Its antigen is as yet unknown. The TCR was taken from a man over 45 who received an inactivated influenza vaccine. The sequenced sample was PBMCs from blood, obtained less than 13 days after vaccination. This chain connects TRBV20-1 to TRBJ1-1, with D hard to call. The CDR3 here is CSASHGRGNTEAFF. The CDR3 DNA reads TGCAGTGCTAGTCACGGACGGGGGAACACTGAAGCTTTCTTT.